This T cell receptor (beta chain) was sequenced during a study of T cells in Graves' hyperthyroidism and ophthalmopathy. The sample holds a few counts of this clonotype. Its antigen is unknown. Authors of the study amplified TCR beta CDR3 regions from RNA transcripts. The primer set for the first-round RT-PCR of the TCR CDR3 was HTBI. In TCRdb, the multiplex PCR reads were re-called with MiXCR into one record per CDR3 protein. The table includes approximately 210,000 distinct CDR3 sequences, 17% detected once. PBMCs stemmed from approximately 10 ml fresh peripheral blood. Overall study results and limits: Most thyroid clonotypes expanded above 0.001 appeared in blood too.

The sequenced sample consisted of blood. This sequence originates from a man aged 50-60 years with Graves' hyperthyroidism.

The CDR3 DNA reads as TGTGCCAGCAGCTTAGGGGCGGTAGGTAATGAGCAGTTCTTC. Translated: CASSLGAVGNEQFF. This chain links TRBV7-2 with TRBJ2-1, with D unclear. V lost 1 base to trimming and J lost 7 bases, with 11 bases between them. Germline CDR1 is SGHTA and CDR2 is FQGNSA. The length of the CDR3 is 14 residues.